The clone carrying this T cell receptor beta chain was counted a single time. Its antigen is unknown. This record comes from a study of cytomegalovirus exposure and HLA in healthy donors. Study results and limitations: Several of the most significant clusters appeared, in a later analysis, to be linked to common viral pathogens. A later analysis found that most CMV-associated TCR beta chains appeared HLA-restricted.

Researchers ran the PCR with 60 Vbeta and 13 Jbeta primers. Sequencing was performed with immunoSEQ multiplex PCR; in TCRdb, only in-frame clones are kept and a portion is missing. The repertoire holds 150,000 to 200,000 clones, with about 62% as singletons. The V segment lost 8 bases and the J segment 3 bases; nucleotides outside the gene matches: 7. Germline CDR1 SQVTM, CDR2 ANQGSEA. The CDR3 has 13 amino acids. The genes are TRBV29-1 and TRBJ1-1; TRBD1 agrees at 9 bases. The clonotype comes from a man between 40 and 49 years old in good health and CMV-seronegative. Material for sequencing was PBMCs. The CDR3 nucleotides are TGCAGCACCCGGGACAGGGAGGACACTGAAGCTTTCTTT. Translating gives CSTRDREDTEAFF.